This T cell receptor (beta chain) was documented in a study of T cell repertoires in aging, cancer and after chemotherapy. Looking at the study overall: Six age groups, ranging from 30 or younger to 70 or older, included the donors. Healthy donor repertoires were recorded over several months to years and showed clear clonal overlap.

General study findings and limits: The repertoire data cannot show anything about immunological memory following chemotherapy. Median generation probability rose over the chemotherapy interval in each cancer cohort, suggesting rebound thymic output.

Multiplex touch-down PCR with TRB-A/B primers amplified rearranged V-D-J TRB sequences. Each CDR3 protein gets one entry after TCRdb re-called the multiplex PCR reads with MiXCR. In the table there are 10,000 to 15,000 distinct CDR3 sequences, 35% to 45% of which are singletons. About this clonotype: Its antigen is not known.

Trimming shortened V by 6 bases and J by 6 bases, and 14 bases separated the two germline ends. Germline V lookup: CDR1 LNHDA, CDR2 SQIVND (reference sequence). The CDR3 totals 13 residues. Amplification of TCR beta used genomic DNA extracted from peripheral blood. Sequenced input: blood. The sequence was obtained from a human donor in good health. The donor label of this sample is uncertain. The V and J genes are TRBV19 and TRBJ1-1, with D maybe TRBD1 (5 bases). The CDR3 bases are TGTGCCAGTAGAATGGGGCCTAATGCTGAAGCTTTCTTT. Translation: CASRMGPNAEAFF.